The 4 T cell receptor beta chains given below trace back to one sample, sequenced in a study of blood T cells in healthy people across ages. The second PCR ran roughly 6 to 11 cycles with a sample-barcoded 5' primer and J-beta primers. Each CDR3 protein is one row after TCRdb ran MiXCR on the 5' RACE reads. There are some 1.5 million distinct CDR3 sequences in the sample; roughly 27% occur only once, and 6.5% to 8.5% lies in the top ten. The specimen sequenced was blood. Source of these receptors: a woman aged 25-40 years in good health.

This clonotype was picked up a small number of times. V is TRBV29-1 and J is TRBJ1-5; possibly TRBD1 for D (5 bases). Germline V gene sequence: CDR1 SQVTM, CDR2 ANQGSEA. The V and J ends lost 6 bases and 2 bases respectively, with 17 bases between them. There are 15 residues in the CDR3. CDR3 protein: CSVRTPGLCNQPQHF. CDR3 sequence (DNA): TGCAGCGTGAGGACTCCGGGACTTTGCAATCAGCCCCAGCATTTT.

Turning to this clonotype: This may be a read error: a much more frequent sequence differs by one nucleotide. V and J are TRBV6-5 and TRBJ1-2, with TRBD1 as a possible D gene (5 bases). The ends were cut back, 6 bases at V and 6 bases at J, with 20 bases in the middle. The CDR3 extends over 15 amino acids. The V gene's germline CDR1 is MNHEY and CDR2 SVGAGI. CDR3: CASSLGGRQHHGYTF. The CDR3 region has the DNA TGTGCCAGCAGCCTAGGTGGCCGACAGCATCATGGCTACACCTTC.

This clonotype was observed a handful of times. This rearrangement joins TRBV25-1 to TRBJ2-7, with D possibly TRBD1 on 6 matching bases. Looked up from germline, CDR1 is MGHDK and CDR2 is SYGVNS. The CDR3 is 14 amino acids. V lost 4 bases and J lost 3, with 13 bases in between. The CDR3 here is CASSVSRGSYEQYF. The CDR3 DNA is TGTGCCAGCAGTGTGTCCAGGGGTAGCTACGAGCAGTACTTC.

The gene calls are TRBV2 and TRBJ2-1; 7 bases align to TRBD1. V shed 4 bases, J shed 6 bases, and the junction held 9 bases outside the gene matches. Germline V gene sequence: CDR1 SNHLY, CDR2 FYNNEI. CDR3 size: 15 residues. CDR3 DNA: TGTGCCAGCAGTGGGGACAGCTTACTATCCAATGAGCAGTTCTTC. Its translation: CASSGDSLLSNEQFF.